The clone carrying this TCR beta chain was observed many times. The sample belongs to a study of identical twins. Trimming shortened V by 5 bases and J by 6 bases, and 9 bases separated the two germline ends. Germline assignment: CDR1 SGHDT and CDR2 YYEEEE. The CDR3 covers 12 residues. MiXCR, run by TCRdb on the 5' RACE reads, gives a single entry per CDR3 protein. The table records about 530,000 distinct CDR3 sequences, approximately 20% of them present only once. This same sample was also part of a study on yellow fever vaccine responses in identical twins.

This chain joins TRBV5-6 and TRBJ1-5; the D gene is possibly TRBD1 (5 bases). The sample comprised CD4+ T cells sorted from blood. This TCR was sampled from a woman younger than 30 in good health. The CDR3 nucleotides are TGTGCCAGCAGTTTAGGGGTTCAGCCCCAGCATTTT. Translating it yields CASSLGVQPQHF.